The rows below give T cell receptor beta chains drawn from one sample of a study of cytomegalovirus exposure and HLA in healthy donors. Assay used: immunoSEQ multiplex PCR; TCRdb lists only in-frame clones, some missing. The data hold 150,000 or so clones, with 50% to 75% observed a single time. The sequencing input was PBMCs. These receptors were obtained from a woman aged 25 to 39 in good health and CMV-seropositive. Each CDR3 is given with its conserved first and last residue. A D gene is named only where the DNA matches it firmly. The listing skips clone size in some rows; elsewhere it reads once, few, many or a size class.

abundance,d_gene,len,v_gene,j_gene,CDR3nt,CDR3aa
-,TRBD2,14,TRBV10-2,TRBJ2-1,TGCGCCAGCAGTCCCAGGACTAGCGTGGCTGAGCAGTTCTTC,CASSPRTSVAEQFF
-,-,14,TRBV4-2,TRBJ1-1,TGTGCCAGCAGCCAAGAATCCCAGGGCGCTGAAGCTTTCTTT,CASSQESQGAEAFF
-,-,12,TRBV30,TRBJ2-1,TGTGCCTGGAGTGTACGGGGTAATGAGCAGTTCTTC,CAWSVRGNEQFF
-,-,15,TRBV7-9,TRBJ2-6,TGTGCCAGCAGCTCAGGGATCTCTGGGGCCAACGTCCTGACTTTC,CASSSGISGANVLTF
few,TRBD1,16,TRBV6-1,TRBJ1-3,TGTGCCAGCAGTGGCCTGACAGGGGGAGTAGGAAACACCATATATTTT,CASSGLTGGVGNTIYF
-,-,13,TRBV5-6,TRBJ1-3,TGTGCCAGCAGCTTCAACTGGGCGAACACCATATATTTT,CASSFNWANTIYF
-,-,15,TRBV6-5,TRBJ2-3,TGTGCCAGCAGTTTACAGCAGGGTATCACAGATACGCAGTATTTT,CASSLQQGITDTQYF
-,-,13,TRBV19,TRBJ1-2,TGTGCCAGTAGTGGTTGGGGGGGTTATGGCTACACCTTC,CASSGWGGYGYTF
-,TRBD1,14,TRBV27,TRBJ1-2,TGTGCCAGCAGCCCTCTCGGACAGGCCTATGGCTACACCTTC,CASSPLGQAYGYTF
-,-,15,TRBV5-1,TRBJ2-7,TGCGCCAGCAGCTTATCAGGGATGCTCGCCTACGAGCAGTACTTC,CASSLSGMLAYEQYF
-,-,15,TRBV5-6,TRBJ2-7,TGTGCCAGCAGCTTCGGGGGAGGAATGGCCTACGAGCAGTACTTC,CASSFGGGMAYEQYF
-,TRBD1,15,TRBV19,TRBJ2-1,TGTGCCAGTAGTATCGGACAGGGTCCCTACAATGAGCAGTTCTTC,CASSIGQGPYNEQFF
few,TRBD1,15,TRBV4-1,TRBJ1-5,TGCGCCAGCAAACAGGGGCCCGATAGCAATCAGCCCCAGCATTTT,CASKQGPDSNQPQHF
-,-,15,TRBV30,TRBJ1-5,TGTGCCTGGAGTAAACAGACAGTTGGCAATCAGCCCCAGCATTTT,CAWSKQTVGNQPQHF
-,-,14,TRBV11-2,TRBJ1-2,TGTGCCAGCAGCATACAGGGACCATACTATGGCTACACCTTC,CASSIQGPYYGYTF
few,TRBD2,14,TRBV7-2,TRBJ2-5,TGTGCCAGCAGCTTTACTAGCGGGGAAGAGACCCAGTACTTC,CASSFTSGEETQYF
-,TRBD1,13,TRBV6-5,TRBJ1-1,TGTGCCAGCAGACGGACAGGGAGAACTGAAGCTTTCTTT,CASRRTGRTEAFF
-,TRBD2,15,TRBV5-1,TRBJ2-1,TGCGCCAGCAGCTTGGTTGCTAGCGGCCACAATGAGCAGTTCTTC,CASSLVASGHNEQFF
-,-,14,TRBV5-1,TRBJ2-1,TGCGCCAGCAGCGGAGGGGTAGAATACAATGAGCAGTTCTTC,CASSGGVEYNEQFF
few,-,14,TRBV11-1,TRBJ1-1,TGTGCCAGCAGAAAAGTAACAGGGACGACTGAAGCTTTCTTT,CASRKVTGTTEAFF
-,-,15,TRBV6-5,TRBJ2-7,TGTGCCAGCAGTGGGCCCGGCAGGGCCCCTAACGAGCAGTACTTC,CASSGPGRAPNEQYF
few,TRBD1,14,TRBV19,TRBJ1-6,TGTGCCAGTAGTCAGGGGGCCTATAATTCACCCCTCCACTTT,CASSQGAYNSPLHF
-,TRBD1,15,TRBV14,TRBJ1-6,TGTGCCAGCAGCCAGCTACAGGGGGTTAATTCACCCCTCCACTTT,CASSQLQGVNSPLHF
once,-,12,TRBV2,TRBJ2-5,TGTGCCAGCGGGGCTACCCAAGAGACCCAGTACTTC,CASGATQETQYF
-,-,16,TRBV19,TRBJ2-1,TGTGCCAGTAGTATAGTGTCAGGGCCGTCTAACAATGAGCAGTTCTTC,CASSIVSGPSNNEQFF
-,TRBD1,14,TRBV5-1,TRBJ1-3,TGCGCCAGCAGCTCCGCCGGGACAGGGGACCCATGCTATTTT,CASSSAGTGDPCYF
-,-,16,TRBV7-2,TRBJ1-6,TGTGCCAGCAGCTTAGTCTCAGGCCAATATAATTCACCCCTCCACTTT,CASSLVSGQYNSPLHF
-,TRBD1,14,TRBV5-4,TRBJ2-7,TGTGCCAGCAGTTCCGGACAGGGTCCCTACGAGCAGTACTTC,CASSSGQGPYEQYF
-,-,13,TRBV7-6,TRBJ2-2,TGTGCCAGCAGCCCCCAGGGGATAGGGGAGCTGTTTTTT,CASSPQGIGELFF
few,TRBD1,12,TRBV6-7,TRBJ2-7,TGTGCCAGCATCGTGGACAGGACAGAGCAGTACTTC,CASIVDRTEQYF
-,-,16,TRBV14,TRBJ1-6,TGTGCCAGCAGCCTTCGACAGGCGGGCTATAATTCACCCCTCCACTTT,CASSLRQAGYNSPLHF
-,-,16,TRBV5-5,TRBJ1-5,TGTGCCAGCAGCTTGTTATCAGGCAGGGGTAATCAGCCCCAGCATTTT,CASSLLSGRGNQPQHF
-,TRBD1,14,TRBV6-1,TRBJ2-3,TGTGCCAGCAGTGGCAGGGGGCTTACAGATACGCAGTATTTT,CASSGRGLTDTQYF
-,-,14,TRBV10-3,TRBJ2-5,TGTGCCATCAGACAGGGTTGGTCCAAAGAGACCCAGTACTTC,CAIRQGWSKETQYF
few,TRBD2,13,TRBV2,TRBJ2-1,TGTGCCACGGGGACTAGCGGGAGGAATGAGCAGTTCTTC,CATGTSGRNEQFF
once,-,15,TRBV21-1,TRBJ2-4,TGTGCCAGCAGCAAAGTAACAGTAGCCAAAAACATTCAGTACTTC,CASSKVTVAKNIQYF
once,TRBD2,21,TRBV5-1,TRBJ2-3,TGCGCCAGCAGCCAGACCCCCCCAACTAGCGGGGGCCTGGGATCCACAGATACGCAGTATTTT,CASSQTPPTSGGLGSTDTQYF
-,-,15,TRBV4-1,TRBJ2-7,TGCGCCAGCAGCCTTGACAGGACGAGCTCCTACGAGCAGTACTTC,CASSLDRTSSYEQYF
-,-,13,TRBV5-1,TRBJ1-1,TGCGCCAGCAGCTACCAGGACGCAAGGGGAGCTTTCTTT,CASSYQDARGAFF
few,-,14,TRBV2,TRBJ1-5,TGTGCCAGCAGTAAAACGAGGCAAAATCAGCCCCAGCATTTT,CASSKTRQNQPQHF
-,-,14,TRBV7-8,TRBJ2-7,TGTGCCAGCAGCCTCAGGGATTCGGATTACGAGCAGTACTTC,CASSLRDSDYEQYF
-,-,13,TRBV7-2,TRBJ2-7,TGTGCCAGCAGCTTAGACAGGACCTACGAGCAGTACTTC,CASSLDRTYEQYF
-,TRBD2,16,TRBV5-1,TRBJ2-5,TGCGCCAGCAGCAGAACTAGCGGGGGGCTCCAAGAGACCCAGTACTTC,CASSRTSGGLQETQYF
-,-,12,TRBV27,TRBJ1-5,TGTGCCAGCGGTGGGGGGGCGAGGCCCCAGCATTTT,CASGGGARPQHF
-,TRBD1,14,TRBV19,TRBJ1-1,TGTGCCAGTAGACGGACAGGGGACCACACTGAAGCTTTCTTT,CASRRTGDHTEAFF
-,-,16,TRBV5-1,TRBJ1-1,TGCGCCAGCAGCTTCATGGGGCCGGGGGTGAACACTGAAGCTTTCTTT,CASSFMGPGVNTEAFF
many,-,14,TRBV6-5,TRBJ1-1,TGTGCCAGCAGTCCCTCGTCAGGCAACACTGAAGCTTTCTTT,CASSPSSGNTEAFF
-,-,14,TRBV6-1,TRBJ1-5,TGTGCCAGCAGTGAATGGGCAGCCAATCAGCCCCAGCATTTT,CASSEWAANQPQHF
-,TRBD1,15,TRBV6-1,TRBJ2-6,TGTGCCATAGGACAGGGGGACTCTGGGGCCAACGTCCTGACTTTC,CAIGQGDSGANVLTF
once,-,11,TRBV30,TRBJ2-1,TGTGCCTGGAGTGTGCGGGATGAGCAGTTCTTC,CAWSVRDEQFF
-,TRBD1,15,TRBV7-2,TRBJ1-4,TGTGCCAGCAGCTCTAAGACAGGGCGGAATGAAAAACTGTTTTTT,CASSSKTGRNEKLFF
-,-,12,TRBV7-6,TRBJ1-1,TGTGCCAGCAGCGACGGGAAGATGGGAGCTTTCTTT,CASSDGKMGAFF
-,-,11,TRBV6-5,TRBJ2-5,TGTGCCAGCACCGCGGGAGAGACCCAGTACTTC,CASTAGETQYF